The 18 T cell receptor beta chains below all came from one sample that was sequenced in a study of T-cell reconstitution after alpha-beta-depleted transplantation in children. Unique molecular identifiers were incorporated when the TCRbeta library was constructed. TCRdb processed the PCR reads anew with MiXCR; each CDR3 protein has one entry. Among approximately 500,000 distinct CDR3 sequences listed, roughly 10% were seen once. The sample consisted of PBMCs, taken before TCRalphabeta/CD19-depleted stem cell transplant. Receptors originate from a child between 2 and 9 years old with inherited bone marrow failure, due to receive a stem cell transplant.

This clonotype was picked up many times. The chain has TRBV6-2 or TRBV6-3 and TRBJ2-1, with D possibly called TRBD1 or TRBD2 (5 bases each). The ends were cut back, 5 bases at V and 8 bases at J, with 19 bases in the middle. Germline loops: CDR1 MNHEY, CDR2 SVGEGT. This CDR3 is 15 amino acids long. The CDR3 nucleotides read TGTGCCAGCAGTCACCCGGGGCTACCGGCGGATGAGCAGTTCTTC. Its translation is CASSHPGLPADEQFF.

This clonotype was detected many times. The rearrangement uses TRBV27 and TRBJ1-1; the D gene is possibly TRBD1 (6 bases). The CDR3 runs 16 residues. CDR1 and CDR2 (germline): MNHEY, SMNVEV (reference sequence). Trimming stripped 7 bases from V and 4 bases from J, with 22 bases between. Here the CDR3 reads CASTLRPPGAVTEAFF. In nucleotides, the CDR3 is TGTGCCAGCACCCTACGACCGCCGGGGGCCGTCACTGAAGCTTTCTTT.

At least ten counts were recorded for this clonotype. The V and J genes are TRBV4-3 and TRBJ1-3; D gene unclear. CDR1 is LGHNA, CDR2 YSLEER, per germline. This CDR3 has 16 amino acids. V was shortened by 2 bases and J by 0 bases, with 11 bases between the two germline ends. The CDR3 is CASSQSVHSSGNTIYF. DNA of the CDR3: TGCGCCAGCAGCCAATCCGTACATAGCTCTGGAAACACCATATATTTT.

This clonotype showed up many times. In DNA form, the CDR3 reads TGCGCCAGCAGCTTCCCCGGCGTGGGTGAGCAGTACTTC. This encodes CASSFPGVGEQYF. The genes are TRBV5-1 and TRBJ2-7; the D is unclear. This CDR3 comprises 13 residues. The germline V and J ends were trimmed by 2 bases and 7 bases, with 13 bases remaining between them. The germline gives CDR1 SGHRS, CDR2 YFSETQ.

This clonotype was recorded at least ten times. CDR3 residues: CSAPGHLTLGEQYF. The CDR3 DNA sequence: TGCAGTGCCCCGGGGCACCTCACTTTAGGCGAGCAGTACTTC. The genes are TRBV20-1 and TRBJ2-7; D may match TRBD1 or TRBD2 (5 bases each). The V gene lost 6 bases and the J gene lost 6 bases, with 21 bases spanning the gap. The CDR3 contains 14 residues. CDR1 is DFQATT and CDR2 is SNEGSKA in the germline V gene (reference sequence).

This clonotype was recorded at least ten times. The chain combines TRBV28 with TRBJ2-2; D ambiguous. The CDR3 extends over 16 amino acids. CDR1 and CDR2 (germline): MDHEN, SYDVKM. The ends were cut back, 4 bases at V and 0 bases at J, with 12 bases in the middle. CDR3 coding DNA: TGTGCCAGCAGTTCGATCGGATGGCCGAACACCGGGGAGCTGTTTTTT. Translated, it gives CASSSIGWPNTGELFF.

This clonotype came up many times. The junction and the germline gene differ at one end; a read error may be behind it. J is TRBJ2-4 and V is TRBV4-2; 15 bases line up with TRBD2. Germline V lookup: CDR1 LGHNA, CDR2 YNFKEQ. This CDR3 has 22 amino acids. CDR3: CASSEDGIFWTSGRAAKNIQYF. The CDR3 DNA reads TGTGCCAGCAGCGAAGATGGGATTTTTTGGACTAGCGGGAGGGCCGCCAAAAACATTCAGTACTTC.

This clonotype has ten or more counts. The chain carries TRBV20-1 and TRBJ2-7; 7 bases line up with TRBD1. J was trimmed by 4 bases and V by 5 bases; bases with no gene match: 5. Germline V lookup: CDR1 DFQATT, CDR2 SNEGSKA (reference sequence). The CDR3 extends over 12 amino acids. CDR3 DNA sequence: TGCAGTGCTGGCCGGGACAGTTACGAGCAGTACTTC. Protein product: CSAGRDSYEQYF.

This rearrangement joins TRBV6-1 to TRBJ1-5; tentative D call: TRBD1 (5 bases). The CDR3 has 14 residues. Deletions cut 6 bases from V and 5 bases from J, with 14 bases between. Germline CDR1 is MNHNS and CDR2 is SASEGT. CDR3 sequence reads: CASRRNRGYQPQHF. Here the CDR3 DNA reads TGTGCCAGCAGGAGGAACCGGGGCTATCAGCCCCAGCATTTT.

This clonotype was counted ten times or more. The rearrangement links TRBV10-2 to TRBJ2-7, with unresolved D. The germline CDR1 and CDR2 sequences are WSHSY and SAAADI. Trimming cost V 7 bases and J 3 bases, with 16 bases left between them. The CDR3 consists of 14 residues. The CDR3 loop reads CASIPDPPYYEQYF. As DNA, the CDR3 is TGCGCCAGCATCCCAGATCCCCCATACTACGAGCAGTACTTC.

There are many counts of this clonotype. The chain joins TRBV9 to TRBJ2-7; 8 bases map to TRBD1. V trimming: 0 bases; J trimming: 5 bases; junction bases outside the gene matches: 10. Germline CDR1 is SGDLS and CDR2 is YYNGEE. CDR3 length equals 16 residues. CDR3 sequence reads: CASSVGELDRVHEQYF. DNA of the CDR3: TGTGCCAGCAGCGTAGGGGAATTGGACAGGGTACACGAGCAGTACTTC.

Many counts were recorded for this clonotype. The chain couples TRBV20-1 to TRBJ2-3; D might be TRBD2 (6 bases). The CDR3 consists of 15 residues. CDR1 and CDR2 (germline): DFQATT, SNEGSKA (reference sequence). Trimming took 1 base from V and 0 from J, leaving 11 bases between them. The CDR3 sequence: CSARAAGTSTDTQYF. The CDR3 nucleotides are TGCAGTGCTAGAGCTGCCGGGACTAGCACAGATACGCAGTATTTT.

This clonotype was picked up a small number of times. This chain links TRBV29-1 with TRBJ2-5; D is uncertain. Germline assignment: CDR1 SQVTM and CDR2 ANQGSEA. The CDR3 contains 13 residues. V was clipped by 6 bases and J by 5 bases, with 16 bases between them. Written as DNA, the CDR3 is TGCAGCGTGCCACAGATAAGTTTGGAGACCCAGTACTTC. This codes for CSVPQISLETQYF.

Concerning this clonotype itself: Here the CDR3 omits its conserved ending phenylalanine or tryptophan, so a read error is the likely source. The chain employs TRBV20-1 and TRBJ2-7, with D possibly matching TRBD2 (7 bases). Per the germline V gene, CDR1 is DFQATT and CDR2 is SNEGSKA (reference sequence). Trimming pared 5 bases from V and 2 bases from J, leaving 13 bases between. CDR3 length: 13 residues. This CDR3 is CSAGAGAAYEQYL. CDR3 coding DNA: TGCAGTGCTGGGGCGGGGGCGGCCTACGAGCAGTACCTC.

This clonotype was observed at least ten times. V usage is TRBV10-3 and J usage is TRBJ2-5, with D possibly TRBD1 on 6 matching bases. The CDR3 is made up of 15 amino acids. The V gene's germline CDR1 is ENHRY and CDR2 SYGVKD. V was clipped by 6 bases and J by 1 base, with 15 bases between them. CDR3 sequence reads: CAISASGRGQETQYF. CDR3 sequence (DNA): TGTGCCATCAGCGCCTCGGGCAGGGGCCAAGAGACCCAGTACTTC.

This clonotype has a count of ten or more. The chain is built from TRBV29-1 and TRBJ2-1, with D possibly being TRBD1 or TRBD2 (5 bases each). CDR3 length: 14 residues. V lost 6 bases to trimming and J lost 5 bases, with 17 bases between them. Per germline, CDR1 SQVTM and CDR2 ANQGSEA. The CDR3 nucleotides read TGCAGCGTGGAATTCGGGTGGGGGAACAATGAGCAGTTCTTC. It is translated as CSVEFGWGNNEQFF.

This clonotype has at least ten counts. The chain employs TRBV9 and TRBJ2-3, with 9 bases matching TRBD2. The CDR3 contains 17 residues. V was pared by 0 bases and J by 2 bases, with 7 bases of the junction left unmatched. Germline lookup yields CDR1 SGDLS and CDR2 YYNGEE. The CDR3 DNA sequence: TGTGCCAGCAGCGTAGCGGGCCTAGCGGGGCCCACAGATACGCAGTATTTT. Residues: CASSVAGLAGPTDTQYF.

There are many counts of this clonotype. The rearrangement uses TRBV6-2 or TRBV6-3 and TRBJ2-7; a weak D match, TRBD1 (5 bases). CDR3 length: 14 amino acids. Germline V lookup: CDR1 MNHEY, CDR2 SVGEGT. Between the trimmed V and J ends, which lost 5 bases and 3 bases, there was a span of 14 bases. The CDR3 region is CASSLLDQGYEQYF. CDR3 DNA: TGTGCCAGCAGTCTCTTGGACCAGGGCTACGAGCAGTACTTC.